The clone carrying this TCR beta chain was seen many times. Antigen specificity is unknown. This specimen comes from a study of CD8 T cells in ankylosing spondylitis. The study's findings and limits: Seven to nine highly homologous variants formed a TCR beta motif that appeared characteristic of ankylosing spondylitis blood. Reports say disease-linked clones showed up significantly more in matched ankylosing spondylitis synovial fluid.

The CDR3 consists of 12 residues. Trimming left V 6 bases short and J 4 bases short, with 13 bases between. Per germline, CDR1 DFQATT and CDR2 SNEGSKA (reference sequence). Making the TCR beta libraries involved quantitative 5'-RACE with molecular barcodes. Via MiXCR, TCRdb re-called the 5' RACE reads, giving one row per CDR3 protein. The data contain fewer than 200,000 distinct CDR3 sequences, roughly 20% of them singletons. J is TRBJ2-7 and V is TRBV20-1; D uncertain. The clonotype was recovered from a male donor aged 5-30 years with ankylosing spondylitis or in good health (not recorded which). What was sequenced was blood, either unsorted or a sorted T cell fraction (not recorded which). The CDR3 loop reads CSAEQPAYEQYF. The CDR3 DNA follows: TGCAGTGCGGAGCAGCCAGCTTACGAGCAGTACTTC.